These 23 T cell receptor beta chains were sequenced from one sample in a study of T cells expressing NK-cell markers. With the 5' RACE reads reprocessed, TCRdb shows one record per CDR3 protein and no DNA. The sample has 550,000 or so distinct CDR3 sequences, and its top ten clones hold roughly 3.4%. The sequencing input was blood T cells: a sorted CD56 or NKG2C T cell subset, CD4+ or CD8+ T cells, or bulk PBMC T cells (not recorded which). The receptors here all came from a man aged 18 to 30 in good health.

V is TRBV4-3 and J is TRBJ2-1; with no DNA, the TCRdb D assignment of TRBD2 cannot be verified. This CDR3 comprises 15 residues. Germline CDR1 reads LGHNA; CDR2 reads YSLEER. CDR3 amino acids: CASSQDTGEYNEQFF.

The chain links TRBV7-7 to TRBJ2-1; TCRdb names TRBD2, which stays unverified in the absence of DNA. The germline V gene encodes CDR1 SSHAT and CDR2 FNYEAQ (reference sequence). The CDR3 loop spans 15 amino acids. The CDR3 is CASSLAGGLYNEQFF.

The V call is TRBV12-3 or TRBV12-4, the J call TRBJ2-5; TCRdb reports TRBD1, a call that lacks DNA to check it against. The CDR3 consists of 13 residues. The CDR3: CASGSTEGETQYF.

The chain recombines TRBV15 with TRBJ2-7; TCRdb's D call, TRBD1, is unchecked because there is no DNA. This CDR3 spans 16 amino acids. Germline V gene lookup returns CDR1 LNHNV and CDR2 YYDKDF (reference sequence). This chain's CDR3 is CATSRDRLGQNYEQYF.

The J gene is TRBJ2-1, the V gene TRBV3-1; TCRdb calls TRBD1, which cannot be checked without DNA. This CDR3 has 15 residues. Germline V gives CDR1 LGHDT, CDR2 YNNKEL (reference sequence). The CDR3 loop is CASSHERDPYNEQFF.

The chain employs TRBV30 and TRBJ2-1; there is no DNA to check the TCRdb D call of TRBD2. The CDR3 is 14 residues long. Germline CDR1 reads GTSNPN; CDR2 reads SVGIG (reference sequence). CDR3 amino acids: CAWSVRVSGSYSFF.

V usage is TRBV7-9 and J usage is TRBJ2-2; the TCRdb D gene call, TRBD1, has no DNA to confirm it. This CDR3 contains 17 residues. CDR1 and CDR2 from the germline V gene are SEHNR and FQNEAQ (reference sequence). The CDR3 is CASSSPLATPGNGELFF. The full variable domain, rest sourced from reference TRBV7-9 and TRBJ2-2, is DTGVSQNPRHKITKRGQNVTFRCDPISEHNRLYWYRQTLGQGPEFLTYFQNEAQLEKSRLLSDRFSAERPKGSFSTLEIQRTEQGDSAMYLCASSSPLATPGNGELFFGEGSRLTVL.

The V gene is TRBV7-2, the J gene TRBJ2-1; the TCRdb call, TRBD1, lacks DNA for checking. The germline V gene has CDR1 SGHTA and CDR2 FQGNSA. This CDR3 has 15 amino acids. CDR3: CASSLETGPVNEQFF.

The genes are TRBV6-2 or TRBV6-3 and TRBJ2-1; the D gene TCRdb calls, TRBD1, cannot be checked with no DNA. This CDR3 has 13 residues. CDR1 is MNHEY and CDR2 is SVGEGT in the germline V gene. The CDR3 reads CASRPGTVDEQFF.

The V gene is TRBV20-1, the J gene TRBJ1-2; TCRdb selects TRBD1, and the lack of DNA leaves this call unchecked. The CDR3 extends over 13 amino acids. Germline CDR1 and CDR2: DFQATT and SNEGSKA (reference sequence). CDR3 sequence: CSAPGQTNYGYTF.

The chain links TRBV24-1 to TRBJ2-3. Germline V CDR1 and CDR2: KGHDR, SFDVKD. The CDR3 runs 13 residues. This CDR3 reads CATSEQFTDTQYF.

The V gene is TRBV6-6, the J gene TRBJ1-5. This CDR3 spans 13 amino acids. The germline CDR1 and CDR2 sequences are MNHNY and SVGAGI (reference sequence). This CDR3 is CASSSLLAQPQHF.

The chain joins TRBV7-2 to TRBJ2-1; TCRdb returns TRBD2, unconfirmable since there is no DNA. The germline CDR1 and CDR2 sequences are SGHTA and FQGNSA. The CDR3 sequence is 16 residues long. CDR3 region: CASSSPRSSGNHEQFF.

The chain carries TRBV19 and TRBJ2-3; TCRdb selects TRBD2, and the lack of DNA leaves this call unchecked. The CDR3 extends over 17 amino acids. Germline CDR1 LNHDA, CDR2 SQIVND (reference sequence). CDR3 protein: CASSILWTSAATDTQYF.

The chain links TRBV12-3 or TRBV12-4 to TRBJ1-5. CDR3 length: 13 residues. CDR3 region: CASSPSSNQPQHF.

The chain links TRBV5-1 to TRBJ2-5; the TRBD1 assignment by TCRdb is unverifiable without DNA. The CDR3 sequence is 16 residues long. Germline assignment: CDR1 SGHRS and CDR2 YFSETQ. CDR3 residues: CASSQPGQGIQETQYF.

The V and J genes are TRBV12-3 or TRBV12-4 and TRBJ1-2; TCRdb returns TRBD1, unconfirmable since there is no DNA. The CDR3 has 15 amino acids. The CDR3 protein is CASSLDRARSYGYTF.

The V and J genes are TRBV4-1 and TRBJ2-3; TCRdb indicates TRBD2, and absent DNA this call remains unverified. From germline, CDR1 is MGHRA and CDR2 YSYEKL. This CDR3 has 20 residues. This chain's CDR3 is CASSHDPGTSGRVPPDTQYF.

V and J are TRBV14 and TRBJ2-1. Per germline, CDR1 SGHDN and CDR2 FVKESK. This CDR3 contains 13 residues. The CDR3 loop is CASRPNNENEQFF.

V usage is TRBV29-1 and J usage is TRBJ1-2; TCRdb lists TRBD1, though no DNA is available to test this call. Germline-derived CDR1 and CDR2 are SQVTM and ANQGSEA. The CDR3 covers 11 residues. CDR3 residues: CSVRVDYGYTF.

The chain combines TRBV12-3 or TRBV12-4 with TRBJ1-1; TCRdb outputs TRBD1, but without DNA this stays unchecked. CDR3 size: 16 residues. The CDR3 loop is CASSFRDGSMNTEAFF.

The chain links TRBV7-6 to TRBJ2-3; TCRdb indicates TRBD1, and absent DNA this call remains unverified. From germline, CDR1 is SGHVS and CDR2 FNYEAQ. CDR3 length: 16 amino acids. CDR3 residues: CASSPAGQGEGRTQYF. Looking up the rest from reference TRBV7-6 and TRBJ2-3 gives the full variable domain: GAGVSQSPRYKVTKRGQDVALRCDPISGHVSLYWYRQALGQGPEFLTYFNYEAQQDKSGLPNDRFSAERPEGSISTLTIQRTEQRDSAMYRCASSPAGQGEGRTQYFGPGTRLTVL.

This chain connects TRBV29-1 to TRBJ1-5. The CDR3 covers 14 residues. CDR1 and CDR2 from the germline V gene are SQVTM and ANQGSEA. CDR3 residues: CSVVWDQLNQPQHF.